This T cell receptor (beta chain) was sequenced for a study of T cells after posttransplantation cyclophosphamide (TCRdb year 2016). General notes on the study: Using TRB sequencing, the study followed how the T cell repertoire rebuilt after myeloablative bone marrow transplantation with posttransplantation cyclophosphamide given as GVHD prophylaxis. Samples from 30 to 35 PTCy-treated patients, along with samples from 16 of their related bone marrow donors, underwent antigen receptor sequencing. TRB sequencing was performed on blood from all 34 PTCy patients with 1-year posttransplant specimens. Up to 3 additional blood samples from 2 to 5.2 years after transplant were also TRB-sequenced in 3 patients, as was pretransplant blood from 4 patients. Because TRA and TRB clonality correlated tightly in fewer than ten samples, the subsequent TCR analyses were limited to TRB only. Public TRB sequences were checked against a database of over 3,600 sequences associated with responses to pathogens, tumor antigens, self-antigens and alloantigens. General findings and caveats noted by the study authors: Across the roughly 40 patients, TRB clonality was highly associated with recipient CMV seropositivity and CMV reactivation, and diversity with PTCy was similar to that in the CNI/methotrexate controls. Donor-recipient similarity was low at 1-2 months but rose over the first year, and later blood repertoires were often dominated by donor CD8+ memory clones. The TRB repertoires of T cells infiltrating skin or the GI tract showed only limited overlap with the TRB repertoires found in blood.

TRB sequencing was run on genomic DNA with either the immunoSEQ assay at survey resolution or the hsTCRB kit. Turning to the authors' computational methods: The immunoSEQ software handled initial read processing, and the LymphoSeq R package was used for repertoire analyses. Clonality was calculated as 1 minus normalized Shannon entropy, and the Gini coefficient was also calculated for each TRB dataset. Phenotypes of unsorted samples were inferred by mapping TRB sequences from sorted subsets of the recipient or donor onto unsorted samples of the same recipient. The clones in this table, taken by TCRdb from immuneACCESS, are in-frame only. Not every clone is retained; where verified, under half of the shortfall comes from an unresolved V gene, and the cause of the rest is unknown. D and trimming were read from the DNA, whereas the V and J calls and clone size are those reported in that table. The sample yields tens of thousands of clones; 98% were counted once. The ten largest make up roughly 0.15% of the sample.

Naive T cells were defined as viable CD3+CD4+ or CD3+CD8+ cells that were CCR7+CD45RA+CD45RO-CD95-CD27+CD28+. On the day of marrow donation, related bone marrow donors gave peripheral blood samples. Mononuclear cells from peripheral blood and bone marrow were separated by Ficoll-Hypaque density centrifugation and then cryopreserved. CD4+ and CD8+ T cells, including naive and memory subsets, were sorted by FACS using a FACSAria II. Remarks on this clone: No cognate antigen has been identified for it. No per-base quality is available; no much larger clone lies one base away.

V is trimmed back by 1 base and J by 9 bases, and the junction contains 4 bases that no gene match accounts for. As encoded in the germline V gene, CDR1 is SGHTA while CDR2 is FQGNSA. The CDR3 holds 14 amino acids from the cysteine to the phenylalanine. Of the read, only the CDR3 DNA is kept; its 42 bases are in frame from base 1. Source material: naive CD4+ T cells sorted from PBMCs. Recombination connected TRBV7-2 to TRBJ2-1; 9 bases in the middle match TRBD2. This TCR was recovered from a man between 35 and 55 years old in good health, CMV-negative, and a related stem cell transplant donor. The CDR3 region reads CASSLDSGRSEQFF. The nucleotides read TGTGCCAGCAGCTTAGACAGCGGGAGGAGTGAGCAGTTCTTC.